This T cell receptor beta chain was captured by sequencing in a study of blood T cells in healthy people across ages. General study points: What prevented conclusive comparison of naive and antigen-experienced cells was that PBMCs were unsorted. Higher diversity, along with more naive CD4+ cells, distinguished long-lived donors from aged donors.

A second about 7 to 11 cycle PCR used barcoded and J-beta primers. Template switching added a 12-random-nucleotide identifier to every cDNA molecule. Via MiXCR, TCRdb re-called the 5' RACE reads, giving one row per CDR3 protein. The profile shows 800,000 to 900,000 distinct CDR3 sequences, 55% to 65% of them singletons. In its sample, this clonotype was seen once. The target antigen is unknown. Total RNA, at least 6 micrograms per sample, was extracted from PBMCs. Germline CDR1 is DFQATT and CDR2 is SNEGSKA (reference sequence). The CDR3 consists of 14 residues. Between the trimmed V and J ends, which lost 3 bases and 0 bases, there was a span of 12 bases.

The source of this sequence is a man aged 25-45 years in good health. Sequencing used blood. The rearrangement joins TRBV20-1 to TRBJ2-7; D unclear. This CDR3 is CSARSTEPSYEQYF. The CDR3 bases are TGCAGTGCTAGGAGCACAGAACCCTCCTACGAGCAGTACTTC.